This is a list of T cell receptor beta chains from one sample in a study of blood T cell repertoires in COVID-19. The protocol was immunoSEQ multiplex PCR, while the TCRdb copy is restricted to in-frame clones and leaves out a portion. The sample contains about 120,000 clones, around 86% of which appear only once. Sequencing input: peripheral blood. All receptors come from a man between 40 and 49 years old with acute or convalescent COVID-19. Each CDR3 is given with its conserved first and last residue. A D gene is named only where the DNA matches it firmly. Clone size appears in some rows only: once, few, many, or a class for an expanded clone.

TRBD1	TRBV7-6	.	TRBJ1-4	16	CASSFGGGAANEKLFF	TGTGCCAGCAGCTTTGGAGGGGGCGCAGCTAATGAAAAACTGTTTTTT
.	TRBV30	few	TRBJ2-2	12	CAWSVLTGELFF	TGTGCCTGGAGTGTACTCACCGGGGAGCTGTTTTTT
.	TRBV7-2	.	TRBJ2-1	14	CASSRTLRSNEQFF	TGTGCCAGCAGTCGGACACTGCGGTCAAATGAGCAGTTCTTC
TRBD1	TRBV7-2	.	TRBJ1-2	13	CASSADRVGGYTF	TGTGCCAGCAGTGCGGACAGGGTTGGCGGCTACACCTTC
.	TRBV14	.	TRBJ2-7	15	CASSQVGGNRDEQYF	TGTGCCAGCAGCCAAGTCGGGGGAAACCGCGACGAGCAGTACTTC
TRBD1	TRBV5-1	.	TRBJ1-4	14	CASSYDRGGEKLFF	TGCGCCAGCAGCTACGACAGGGGCGGTGAAAAACTGTTTTTT
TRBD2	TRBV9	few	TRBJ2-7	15	CASSDGTSGTEEQYF	TGTGCCAGCAGCGACGGGACTAGCGGAACCGAAGAGCAGTACTTC
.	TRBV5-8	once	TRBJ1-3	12	CASSWGENTIYF	TGTGCCAGCAGTTGGGGAGAAAACACCATATATTTT
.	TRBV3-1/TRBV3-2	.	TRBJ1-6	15	CASSPDSSYNSPLHF	TGTGCCAGCAGCCCGGACAGTTCCTATAATTCACCCCTCCACTTT
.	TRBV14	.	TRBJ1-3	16	CASSLIAGYGGNTIYF	TGTGCCAGCAGCCTGATTGCCGGGTACGGTGGAAACACCATATATTTT
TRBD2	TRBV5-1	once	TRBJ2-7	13	CASSRSGGYEQYF	TGCGCCAGCAGCCGGTCGGGGGGGTACGAGCAGTACTTC
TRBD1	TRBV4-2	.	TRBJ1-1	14	CASSQETGFNEAFF	TGTGCCAGCAGCCAAGAGACAGGGTTTAATGAAGCTTTCTTT
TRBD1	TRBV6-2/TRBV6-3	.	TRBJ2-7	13	CASSRPDRDEQYF	TGTGCCAGCAGTCGACCGGACAGGGACGAGCAGTACTTC
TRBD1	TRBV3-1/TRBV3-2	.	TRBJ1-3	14	CASSPWTGGNTIYF	TGTGCCAGCAGCCCCTGGACAGGGGGAAACACCATATATTTT
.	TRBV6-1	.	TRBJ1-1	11	CASSELREGFF	TGTGCCAGCAGTGAATTGAGGGAAGGCTTCTTT
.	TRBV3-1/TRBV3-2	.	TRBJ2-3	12	CASSLQGGTQYF	TGTGCCAGCAGCCTCCAGGGGGGTACGCAGTATTTT
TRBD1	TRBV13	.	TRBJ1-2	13	CASSLEDRDGYTF	TGTGCCAGCAGCTTAGAGGACAGGGACGGCTACACCTTC